This TCR beta chain was captured by sequencing in a study of shared clonotypes between healthy human individuals. Only in-frame clones appear in the TCRdb table, and some are missing; sequencing was by immunoSEQ multiplex PCR. Found here are about 710,000 clones, roughly 72% of them singletons; the top ten hold under 2%. This CDR3 has 12 residues. Per the germline V gene, CDR1 is LNHNV and CDR2 is YYDKDF (reference sequence). Comment on this clone: Germline and junction disagree at one end, which may indicate a read error.

Sample: memory CD4+ T cells sorted from blood. The subset: CD45RA-negative fraction. This clonotype originated in a woman aged 25 to 39 in good health. The J gene is TRBJ2-7, the V gene TRBV15; the match to TRBD1 covers 7 bases. The CDR3 protein is CATSRGDSKRHF. Written as DNA, the CDR3 is TGTGCCACCAGCAGGGGGGACAGTAAGAGGCACTTC.